This TCR beta chain is from a study of regulatory T cells in long-lasting Graves disease. Time point indicated: newly diagnosed GD, antithyroid drugs for less than 3 months. PBMC-derived RNA was used for the TCR library. Library construction for TCR beta used iRepertoire HTBI primers and Arm-PCR of CDR3 regions. TCRdb reprocessed the multiplex PCR reads with MiXCR, giving one entry per CDR3 protein. The sample includes a few hundred thousand distinct CDR3 sequences, around 19% of them seen just once. This clonotype was counted ten times or more. The V end was cut by 11 bases, the J end by 5 bases, with 15 bases between. The CDR3 consists of 13 residues. From germline, CDR1 is MNHNS and CDR2 SASEGT. These data also featured in a second study, about T cells in Graves' hyperthyroidism and ophthalmopathy.

This receptor was obtained from a woman between 25 and 40 years old with Graves disease. Sequencing was performed on peripheral blood mononuclear cells (PBMCs), taken at new diagnosis, from a patient treated with antithyroid drugs. The rearrangement uses TRBV6-1 and TRBJ2-2, with D uncertain. In nucleotides, the CDR3 is TGTGCCTGTACTCAGCTGGGTACCGGGGAGCTGTTTTTT. It is translated as CACTQLGTGELFF.